The 11 T cell receptor beta chains in this list originate from one sample, sequenced in a study of control samples from healthy donors and cancer patients. The protocol was immunoSEQ multiplex PCR, while the TCRdb copy is restricted to in-frame clones and leaves out a portion. The data show 170,000 or so clones, nearly 90% seen once. What was sequenced was blood. The receptors originated from a woman aged 50 to 60 in good health.

The chain carries TRBV15 and TRBJ1-5; D is unresolved. The CDR3 spans 14 residues. The V end lost 1 base, the J end lost 5 bases, and 9 bases lay between the germline ends. Germline V gene sequence: CDR1 LNHNV, CDR2 YYDKDF (reference sequence). The CDR3 reads CATSRANTDQPQHF. In DNA form, the CDR3 reads TGTGCCACCAGCAGAGCCAACACCGATCAGCCCCAGCATTTT. The variable domain in full, completed from reference TRBV15 and TRBJ1-5, reads DAMVIQNPRYQVTQFGKPVTLSCSQTLNHNVMYWYQQKSSQAPKLLFHYYDKDFNNEADTPDNFQSRRPNTSFCFLDIRSPGLGDTAMYLCATSRANTDQPQHFGDGTRLSIL.

This clone has a single count. This chain's CDR3 is CASSFLQTSTDTQYF. The CDR3 DNA is TGTGCCAGCAGCTTTCTCCAGACCAGCACAGATACGCAGTATTTT. J is TRBJ2-3 and V is TRBV5-6; D gene ambiguous. Trimming stripped 2 bases from V and 0 bases from J, with 10 bases between. The CDR3 length is 15 residues. The germline gives CDR1 SGHDT, CDR2 YYEEEE.

CDR3 residues: CASSRGAEETQYF. CDR3 nucleotides: TGTGCCAGCAGCAGGGGCGCGGAGGAGACCCAGTACTTC. The gene calls are TRBV11-1 and TRBJ2-5, with D perhaps TRBD1 (5 bases). V was clipped by 5 bases and J by 5 bases, with 12 bases between them. This CDR3 has 13 amino acids. Germline V CDR1 and CDR2: SGHAT, FQDESV (reference sequence).

The J gene is TRBJ2-1, the V gene TRBV10-3; maybe TRBD2 (6 bases). Per germline, CDR1 ENHRY and CDR2 SYGVKD. This CDR3 region has 15 residues. Trimming pared 4 bases from V and 0 bases from J, leaving 10 bases between. The CDR3 sequence is CAISALAFSYNEQFF. The CDR3 DNA sequence: TGTGCCATCAGTGCCCTAGCGTTCTCCTACAATGAGCAGTTCTTC.

V and J are TRBV2 and TRBJ1-2, with a weak D call TRBD1 (6 bases). The CDR3 contains 14 residues. From germline, CDR1 is SNHLY and CDR2 FYNNEI. Trimming shortened V by 6 bases and J by 0 bases, and 11 bases separated the two germline ends. In DNA, the CDR3 is TGTGCCAGCAGGAGGACAGATACTAACTATGGCTACACCTTC. This codes for CASRRTDTNYGYTF.

This clone was seen more than once but under ten times. This chain joins TRBV28 and TRBJ1-5; a possible D gene is TRBD1 (5 bases). V was pared by 3 bases and J by 7 bases, with 16 bases between. This CDR3 contains 15 residues. The germline V gene encodes CDR1 MDHEN and CDR2 SYDVKM. CDR3 loop: CASSFLSQGVQPQHF. CDR3 nucleotide sequence: TGTGCCAGCAGTTTCCTTAGTCAGGGAGTCCAGCCCCAGCATTTT.

This chain connects TRBV19 to TRBJ1-5; maybe TRBD1 (6 bases). Germline CDR1 is LNHDA and CDR2 is SQIVND (reference sequence). This CDR3 contains 16 residues. V was cut by 7 bases and J by 6 bases, with 22 bases left in between. The CDR3 sequence: CASNNPRAGARQPQHF. The CDR3 DNA reads as TGTGCCAGTAATAATCCCCGCGCGGGGGCGCGTCAGCCCCAGCATTTT.

This sequence joins TRBV18 and TRBJ2-5, with D perhaps given as TRBD1 or TRBD2 (6 bases each). The CDR3 has 16 amino acids. Trimming took off 0 bases at V and 3 bases at J, with 14 bases between the two ends. Germline CDR1 and CDR2: KGHSH and LQKENI. The DNA for the CDR3 is TGTGCCAGCTCACCACCGAACCCGGGGGCTGAAGAGACCCAGTACTTC. This codes for CASSPPNPGAEETQYF.

The chain uses TRBV5-1 and TRBJ1-2; the D is unclear. Trimming stripped 0 bases from V and 0 bases from J, with 6 bases between. The CDR3 spans 14 residues. Per the germline V gene, CDR1 is SGHRS and CDR2 is YFSETQ. The CDR3 coding sequence is TGCGCCAGCAGCTTGGGAGGGACTAACTATGGCTACACCTTC. It translates to CASSLGGTNYGYTF.

The table lists this clone with a count of one. This chain uses TRBV4-3 with TRBJ2-2, with D possibly TRBD1 on 5 matching bases. Germline loops: CDR1 LGHNA, CDR2 YSLEER. V lost 1 base and J lost 5, with 14 bases in between. This CDR3 is 16 amino acids long. The CDR3 here is CASSQGSRARTGELFF. The CDR3, as DNA: TGCGCCAGCAGCCAAGGGAGCAGGGCCAGGACCGGGGAGCTGTTTTTT.

The chain carries TRBV28 and TRBJ1-1; D call uncertain. Trimming stripped 10 bases from V and 1 base from J, with 13 bases between. CDR3 size: 13 residues. Germline V gene sequence: CDR1 MDHEN, CDR2 SYDVKM. In nucleotides, the CDR3 is TGTGCCACCAGCCCTGGTAAGAACACTGAAGCTTTCTTT. This codes for CATSPGKNTEAFF.